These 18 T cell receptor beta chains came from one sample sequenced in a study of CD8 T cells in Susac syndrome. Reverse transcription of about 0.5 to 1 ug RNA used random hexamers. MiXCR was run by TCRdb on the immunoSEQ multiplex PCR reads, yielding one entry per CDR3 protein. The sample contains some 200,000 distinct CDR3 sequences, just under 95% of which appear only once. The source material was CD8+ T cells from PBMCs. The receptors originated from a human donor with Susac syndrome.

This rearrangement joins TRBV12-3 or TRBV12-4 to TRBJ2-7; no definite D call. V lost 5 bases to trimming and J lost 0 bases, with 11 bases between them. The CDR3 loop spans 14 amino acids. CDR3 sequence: CASSHTQSSYEQYF. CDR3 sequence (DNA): TGTGCCAGCAGTCATACGCAGAGCTCCTACGAGCAGTACTTC.

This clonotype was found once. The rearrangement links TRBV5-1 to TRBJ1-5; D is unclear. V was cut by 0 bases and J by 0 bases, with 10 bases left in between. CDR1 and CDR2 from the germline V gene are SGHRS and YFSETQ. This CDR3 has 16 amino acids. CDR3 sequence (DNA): TGCGCCAGCAGCTTGGATGGACGAAATAGCAATCAGCCCCAGCATTTT. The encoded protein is CASSLDGRNSNQPQHF. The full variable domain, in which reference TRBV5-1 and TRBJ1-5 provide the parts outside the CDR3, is KAGVTQTPRYLIKTRGQQVTLSCSPISGHRSVSWYQQTPGQGLQFLFEYFSETQRNKGNFPGRFSGRQFSNSRSEMNVSTLELGDSALYLCASSLDGRNSNQPQHFGDGTRLSIL.

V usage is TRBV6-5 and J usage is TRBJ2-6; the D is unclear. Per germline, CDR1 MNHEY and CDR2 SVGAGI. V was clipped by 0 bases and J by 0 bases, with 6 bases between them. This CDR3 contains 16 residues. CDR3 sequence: CASSYSRSSGANVLTF. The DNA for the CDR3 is TGTGCCAGCAGTTACTCGAGAAGCTCTGGGGCCAACGTCCTGACTTTC.

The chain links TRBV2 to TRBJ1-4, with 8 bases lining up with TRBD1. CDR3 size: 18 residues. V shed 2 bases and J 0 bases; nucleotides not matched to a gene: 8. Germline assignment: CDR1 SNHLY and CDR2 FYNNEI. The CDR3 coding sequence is TGTGCCAGCAGTGAATTGACAGGGGATCCTTCAACTAATGAAAAACTGTTTTTT. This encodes CASSELTGDPSTNEKLFF.

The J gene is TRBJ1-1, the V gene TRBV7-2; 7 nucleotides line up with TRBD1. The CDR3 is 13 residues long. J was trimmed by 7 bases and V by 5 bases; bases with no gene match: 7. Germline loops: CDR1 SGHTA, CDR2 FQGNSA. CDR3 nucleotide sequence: TGTGCCAGCAGCGATACAAGGGACAGTGAAGCTTTCTTT. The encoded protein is CASSDTRDSEAFF.

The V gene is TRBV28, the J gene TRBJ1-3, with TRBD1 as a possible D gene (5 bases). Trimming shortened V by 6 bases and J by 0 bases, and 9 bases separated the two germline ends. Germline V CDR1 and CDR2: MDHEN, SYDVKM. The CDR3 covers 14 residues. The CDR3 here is CASRTVLSGNTIYF. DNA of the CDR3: TGTGCCAGCAGGACAGTCCTCTCTGGAAACACCATATATTTT.

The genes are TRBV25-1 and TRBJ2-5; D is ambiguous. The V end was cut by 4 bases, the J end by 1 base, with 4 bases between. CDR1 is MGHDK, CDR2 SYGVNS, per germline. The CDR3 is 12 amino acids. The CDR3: CASSAGQETQYF. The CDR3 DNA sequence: TGTGCCAGCAGTGCGGGCCAAGAGACCCAGTACTTC.

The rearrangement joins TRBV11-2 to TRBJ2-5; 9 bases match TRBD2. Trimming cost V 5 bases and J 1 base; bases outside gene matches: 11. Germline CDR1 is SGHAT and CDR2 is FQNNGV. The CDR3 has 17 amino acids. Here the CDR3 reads CASSPTFEREAQETQYF. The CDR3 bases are TGTGCCAGCAGCCCCACCTTCGAGCGGGAGGCCCAAGAGACCCAGTACTTC.

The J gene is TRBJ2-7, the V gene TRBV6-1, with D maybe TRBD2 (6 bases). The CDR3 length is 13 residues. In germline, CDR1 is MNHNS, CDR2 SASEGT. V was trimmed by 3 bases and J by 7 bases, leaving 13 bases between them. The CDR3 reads CASSDSGGEEQYF. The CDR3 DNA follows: TGTGCCAGCAGTGATTCGGGCGGGGAAGAGCAGTACTTC.

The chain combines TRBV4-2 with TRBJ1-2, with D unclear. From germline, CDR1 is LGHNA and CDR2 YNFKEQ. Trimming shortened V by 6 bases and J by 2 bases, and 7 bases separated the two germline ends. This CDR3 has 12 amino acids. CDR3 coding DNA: TGTGCCAGCAGTAGCCAGAACTATGGCTACACCTTC. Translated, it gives CASSSQNYGYTF.

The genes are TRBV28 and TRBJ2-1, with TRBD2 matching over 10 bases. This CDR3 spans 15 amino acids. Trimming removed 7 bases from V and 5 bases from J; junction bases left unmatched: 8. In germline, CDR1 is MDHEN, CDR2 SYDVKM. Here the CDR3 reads CASTPELAGNNEQFF. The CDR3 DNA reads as TGTGCCAGCACTCCGGAACTAGCGGGAAACAATGAGCAGTTCTTC. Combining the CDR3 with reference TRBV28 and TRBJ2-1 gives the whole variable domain DVKVTQSSRYLVKRTGEKVFLECVQDMDHENMFWYRQDPGLGLRLIYFSYDVKMKEKGDIPEGYSVSREKKERFSLILESASTNQTSMYLCASTPELAGNNEQFFGPGTRLTVL.

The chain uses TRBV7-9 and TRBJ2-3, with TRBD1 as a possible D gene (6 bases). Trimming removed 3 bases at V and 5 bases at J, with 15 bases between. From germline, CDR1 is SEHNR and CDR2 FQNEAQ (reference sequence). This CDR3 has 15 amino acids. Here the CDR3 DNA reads TGTGCCAGCAGCTTGAGGGGGAGCGCTATAGATACGCAGTATTTT. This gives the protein CASSLRGSAIDTQYF.

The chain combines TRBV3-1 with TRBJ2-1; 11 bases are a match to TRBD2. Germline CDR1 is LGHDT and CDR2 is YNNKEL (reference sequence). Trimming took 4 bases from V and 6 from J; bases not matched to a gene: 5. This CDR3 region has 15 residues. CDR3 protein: CASSPGLAASNEQFF. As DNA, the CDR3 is TGTGCCAGCAGCCCGGGACTAGCGGCCAGCAATGAGCAGTTCTTC.

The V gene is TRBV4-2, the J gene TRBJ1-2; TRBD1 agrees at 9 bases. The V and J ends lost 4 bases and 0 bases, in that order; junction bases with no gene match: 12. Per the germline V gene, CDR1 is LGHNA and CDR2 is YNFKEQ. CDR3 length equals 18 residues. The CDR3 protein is CASSLEVGQGLSNYGYTF. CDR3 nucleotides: TGTGCCAGCAGCCTCGAAGTGGGACAGGGATTATCTAACTATGGCTACACCTTC.

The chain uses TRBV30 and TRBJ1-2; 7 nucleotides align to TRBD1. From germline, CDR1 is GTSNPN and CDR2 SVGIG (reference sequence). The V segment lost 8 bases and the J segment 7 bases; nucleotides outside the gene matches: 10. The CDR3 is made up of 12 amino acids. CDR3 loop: CAGTGETSGYTF. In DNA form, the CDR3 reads TGTGCCGGTACAGGGGAGACGAGTGGCTACACCTTC.

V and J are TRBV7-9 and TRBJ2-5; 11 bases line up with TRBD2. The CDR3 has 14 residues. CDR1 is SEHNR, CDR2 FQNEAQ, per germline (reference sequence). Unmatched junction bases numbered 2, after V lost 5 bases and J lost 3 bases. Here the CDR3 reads CASSNSGGEETQYF. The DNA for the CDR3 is TGTGCCAGCAGCAATAGCGGGGGGGAAGAGACCCAGTACTTC.

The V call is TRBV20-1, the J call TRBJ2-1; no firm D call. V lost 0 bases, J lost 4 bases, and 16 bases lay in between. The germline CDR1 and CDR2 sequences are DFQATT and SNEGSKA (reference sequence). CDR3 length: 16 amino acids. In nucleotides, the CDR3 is TGCAGTGCTAGAGATTCGTTAGTGAGTTCTTACAATGAGCAGTTCTTC. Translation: CSARDSLVSSYNEQFF.

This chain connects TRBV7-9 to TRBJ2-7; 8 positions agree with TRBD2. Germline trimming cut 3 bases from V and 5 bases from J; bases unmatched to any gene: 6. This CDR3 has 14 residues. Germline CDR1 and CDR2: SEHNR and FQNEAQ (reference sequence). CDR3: CASSLVLAGNEQYF. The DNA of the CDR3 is TGTGCCAGCAGCTTGGTGTTAGCGGGAAACGAGCAGTACTTC. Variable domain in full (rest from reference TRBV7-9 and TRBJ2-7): DTGVSQNPRHKITKRGQNVTFRCDPISEHNRLYWYRQTLGQGPEFLTYFQNEAQLEKSRLLSDRFSAERPKGSFSTLEIQRTEQGDSAMYLCASSLVLAGNEQYFGPGTRLTVT.